The T cell receptor (beta chain) described here comes from a study of T cells after yellow fever vaccination (dated by TCRdb to between 2018 and 2020). Broadly, across the study: Libraries from fractions with low cell numbers were prepared with the SMART-Seq v4 Ultra Low Input RNA kit. To track T-cell clones before and after primary and booster YFV17D yellow fever vaccination, bulk TCR alpha and beta repertoires were sequenced longitudinally. The cohort comprised two healthy male donors, one aged 18 to 29 and one aged 30 to 40 years. Bulk PBMC replicates and cell subsets were isolated from blood drawn at multiple timepoints before and after both primary and secondary immunization.

V is cut by 3 bases and J by 0 bases, and the space between the germline ends is 14 bases. Including cysteine and phenylalanine, the CDR3 has 16 amino acids. Of all the DNA, just the CDR3 is kept, 48 bases in frame from base 1. Per the germline V gene, SGHDT is the CDR1 and YYEEEE is the CDR2. Regarding this clonotype: There is no known antigen for this receptor. There are no base qualities to consult, and no much larger clone falls within one base.

Overall study outcomes, separate from this receptor: Computational filtering was needed because FACS-sorted repertoires could contain abundant contaminating clonotypes from the bulk population. Because only a couple of donors were included in the study, the extent to which the findings can be generalized is limited. The secondary T-cell response was found to be weaker but faster than the primary response, with a peak reached on day 5 rather than on day 15. After the booster, most clones that had expanded after primary vaccination were detected again (around 97% of CD4 and around nine tenths of CD8), suggesting broad maintenance of memory. A small fraction of clonotypes appeared in both the CD4 and CD8 compartments, likely as a result of convergent recombination.

TCR cDNA was made using 5'RACE template switching, a step that added a universal primer site and unique molecular identifiers. Priming for cDNA synthesis came from both the TCR alpha and TCR beta constant segments. Two PCR steps were used to amplify libraries, with sample barcodes and sequencing adapters being added in the second step. Sequencing of libraries was done on Illumina HiSeq 2500 (2x100 bp) or NovaSeq (2x150 bp). Regarding the original processing steps: MIGEC was used to demultiplex reads and collapse the reads into UMI consensus sequences, and MiXCR was used for V(D)J alignment. Vaccine-responding clonotypes were identified with edgeR using replicate PBMC samples, with FDR below 0.01 and a log2 fold change above 5 up to day 15 being required. CD4 or CD8 identity was assigned to each bulk clonotype according to whether the clonotype was present at higher abundance in the sequenced CD4 repertoire or the sequenced CD8 repertoire. TCRdb trimmed public reads at Q25 via fastp, called clones via MiXCR and kept in-frame beta chains. Rows with one shared CDR3 protein collapse into an entry with the most common genes and DNA. TCRdb, rather than the study authors, made the V and J calls. This sample comprises 610,000 or so distinct CDR3 sequences, roughly an eighth of them detected only once. 14% to 15% of the sample is held by the ten biggest clonotypes.

Read against the paper, the sample's treatment or condition label means: live attenuated yellow fever vaccine strain. Two biological replicates of bulk PBMCs were collected at each blood-draw timepoint. PBMCs were isolated from peripheral blood using a standard Ficoll-Paque protocol. TriZol was used to extract RNA from bulk PBMCs, CD4 and CD8 fractions, and dextramer-positive and dextramer-negative fractions. This chain is built from TRBV5-6 and TRBJ2-3; matching of 6 bases hints at TRBD2 as the D gene. The sequence came from a young man who received the YFV17D yellow fever vaccine. This sample comprised PBMCs, obtained on the day of the yellow fever booster vaccination. CDR3 sequence: CASSWRSGDSTDTQYF. The nucleotide sequence reads TGTGCCAGCAGCTGGCGGTCGGGAGACAGCACAGATACGCAGTATTTT.